This TCR beta chain derives from a study of metastatic and nonmetastatic thyroid tumors. Overall study context: Repertoire comparison spanned blood and tumor or nodule tissue of malignant and benign thyroid patients.

Every patient underwent thyroid surgery untreated. The CDR3 runs 14 residues. From germline, CDR1 is MDHEN and CDR2 SYDVKM. V lost 6 bases to trimming and J lost 6 bases, with 12 bases between them. Overall study results and limits: Patients with malignant thyroid tumors reportedly had significantly higher TCR beta diversity than those with benign nodules, in blood and tumor.

This clone has more than one count but fewer than ten. Its antigen is still unknown. Distinct nucleotide sequences in the sample also encode this CDR3. In the original processing: The authors used CDR3 differences across clinicopathological groups to build a distant-metastasis classifier for papillary thyroid cancer. TCRdb reassembled clones from the PCR reads with MiXCR. The V and J calls reflect TCRdb's pipeline rather than the authors' work. The sample carries around 34,000 clones, 15% recorded once. This sequence joins TRBV28 and TRBJ1-6; possibly TRBD1 for D (6 bases). This sequence was found in a male donor with papillary thyroid cancer or a benign thyroid nodule (not recorded which). Some clones in this sample may be carry-over from other donors' samples. Sequencing was carried out using blood. The CDR3 loop is CASSVDSINSPLHF. DNA for the CDR3: TGTGCCAGCAGCGTGGACAGCATTAATTCACCCCTCCACTTT.